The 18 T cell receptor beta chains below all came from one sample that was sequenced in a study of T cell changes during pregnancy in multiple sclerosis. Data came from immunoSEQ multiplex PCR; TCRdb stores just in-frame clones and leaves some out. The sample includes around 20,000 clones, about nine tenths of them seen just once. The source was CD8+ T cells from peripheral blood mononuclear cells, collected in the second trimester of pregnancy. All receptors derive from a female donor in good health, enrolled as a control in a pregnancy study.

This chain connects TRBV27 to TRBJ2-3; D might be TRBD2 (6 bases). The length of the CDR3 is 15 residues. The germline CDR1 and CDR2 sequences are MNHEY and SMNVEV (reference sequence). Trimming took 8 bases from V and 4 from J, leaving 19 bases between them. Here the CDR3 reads CASHRPWRGADTQYF. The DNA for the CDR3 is TGTGCCAGCCATCGCCCATGGAGGGGTGCAGATACGCAGTATTTT.

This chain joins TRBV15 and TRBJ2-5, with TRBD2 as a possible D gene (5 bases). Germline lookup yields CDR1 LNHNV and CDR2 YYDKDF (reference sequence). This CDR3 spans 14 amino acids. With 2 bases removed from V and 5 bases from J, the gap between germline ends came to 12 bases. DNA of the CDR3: TGTGCCACCAGCAGACATCGGACTGGGGAGACCCAGTACTTC. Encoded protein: CATSRHRTGETQYF.

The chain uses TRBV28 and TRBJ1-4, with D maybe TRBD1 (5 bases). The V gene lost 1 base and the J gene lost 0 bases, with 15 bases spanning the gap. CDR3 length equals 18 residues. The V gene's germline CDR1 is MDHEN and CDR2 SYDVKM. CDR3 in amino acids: CASSLSPGDFATNEKLFF. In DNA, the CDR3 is TGTGCCAGCAGTTTATCCCCGGGGGACTTTGCAACTAATGAAAAACTGTTTTTT.

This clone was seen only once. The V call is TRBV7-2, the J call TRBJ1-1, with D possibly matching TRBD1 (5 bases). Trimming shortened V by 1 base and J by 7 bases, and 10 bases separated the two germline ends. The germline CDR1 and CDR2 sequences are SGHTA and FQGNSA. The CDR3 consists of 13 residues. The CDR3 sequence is CASSLGGGGEAFF. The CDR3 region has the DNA TGTGCCAGCAGCTTAGGCGGGGGGGGTGAAGCTTTCTTT.

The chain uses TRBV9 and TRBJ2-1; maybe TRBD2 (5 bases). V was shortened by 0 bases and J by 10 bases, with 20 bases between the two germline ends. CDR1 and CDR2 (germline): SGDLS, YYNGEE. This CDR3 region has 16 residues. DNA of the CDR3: TGTGCCAGCAGCGTAGTCGGCAGGATGAGGGCGCAAGAGCAGTTCTTC. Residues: CASSVVGRMRAQEQFF.

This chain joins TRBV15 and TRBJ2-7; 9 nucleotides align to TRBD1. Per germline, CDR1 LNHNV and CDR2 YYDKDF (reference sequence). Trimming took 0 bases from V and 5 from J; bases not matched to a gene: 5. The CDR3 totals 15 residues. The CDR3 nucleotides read TGTGCCACCAGCAGAGATCGGACAGGGGCCGACGAGCAGTACTTC. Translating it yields CATSRDRTGADEQYF. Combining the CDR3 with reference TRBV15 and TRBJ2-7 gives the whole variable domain DAMVIQNPRYQVTQFGKPVTLSCSQTLNHNVMYWYQQKSSQAPKLLFHYYDKDFNNEADTPDNFQSRRPNTSFCFLDIRSPGLGDTAMYLCATSRDRTGADEQYFGPGTRLTVT.

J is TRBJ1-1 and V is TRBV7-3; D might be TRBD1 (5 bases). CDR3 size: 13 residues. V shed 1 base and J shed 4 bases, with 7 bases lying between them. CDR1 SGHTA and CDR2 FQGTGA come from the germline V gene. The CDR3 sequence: CASSLMGGTEAFF. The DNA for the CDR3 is TGTGCCAGCAGCTTAATGGGGGGCACTGAAGCTTTCTTT.

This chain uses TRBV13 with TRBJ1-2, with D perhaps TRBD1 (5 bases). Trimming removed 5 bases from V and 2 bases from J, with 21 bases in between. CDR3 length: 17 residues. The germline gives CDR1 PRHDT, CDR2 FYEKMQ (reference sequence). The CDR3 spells CASSTSLPGDGNYGYTF. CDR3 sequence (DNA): TGTGCCAGCAGCACTAGCCTCCCTGGGGACGGGAACTATGGCTACACCTTC.

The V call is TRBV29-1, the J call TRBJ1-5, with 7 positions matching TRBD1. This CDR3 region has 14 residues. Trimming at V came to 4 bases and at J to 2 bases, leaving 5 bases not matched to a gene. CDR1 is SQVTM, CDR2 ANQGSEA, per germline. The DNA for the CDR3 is TGCAGCGTTGTCCTCGGGACAGGCAATCAGCCCCAGCATTTT. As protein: CSVVLGTGNQPQHF.

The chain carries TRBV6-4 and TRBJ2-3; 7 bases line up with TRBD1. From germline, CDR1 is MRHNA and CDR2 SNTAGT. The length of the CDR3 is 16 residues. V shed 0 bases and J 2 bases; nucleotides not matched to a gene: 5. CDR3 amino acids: CASSDSIGQATDTQYF. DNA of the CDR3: TGTGCCAGCAGTGACTCGATTGGACAGGCCACAGATACGCAGTATTTT.

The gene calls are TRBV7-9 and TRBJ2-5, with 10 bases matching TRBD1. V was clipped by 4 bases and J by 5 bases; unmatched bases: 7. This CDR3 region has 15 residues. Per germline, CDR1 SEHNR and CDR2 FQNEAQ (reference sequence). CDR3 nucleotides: TGTGCCAGCAGCTCGGGACAGGGGCTTATGGAGACCCAGTACTTC. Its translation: CASSSGQGLMETQYF.

CDR3 DNA: TGTGCCAGCAGCTCCCGGGACAACTACGAGCAGTACTTC. Its translation is CASSSRDNYEQYF. This chain uses TRBV9 with TRBJ2-7; possible D gene TRBD1, 6 bases. This CDR3 spans 13 amino acids. V lost 4 bases to trimming and J lost 3 bases, with 11 bases between them. Germline-derived CDR1 and CDR2 are SGDLS and YYNGEE.

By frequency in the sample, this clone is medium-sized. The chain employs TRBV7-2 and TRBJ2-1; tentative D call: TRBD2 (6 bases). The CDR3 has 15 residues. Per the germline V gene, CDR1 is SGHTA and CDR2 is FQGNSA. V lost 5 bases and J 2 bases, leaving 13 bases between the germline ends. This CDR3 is CASSLSGSAYNEQFF. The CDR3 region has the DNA TGTGCCAGCAGCCTAAGCGGGTCCGCCTACAATGAGCAGTTCTTC.

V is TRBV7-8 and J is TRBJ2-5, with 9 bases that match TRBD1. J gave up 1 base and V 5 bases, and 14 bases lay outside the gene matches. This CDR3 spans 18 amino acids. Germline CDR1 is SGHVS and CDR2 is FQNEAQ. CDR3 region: CASSKNVQGTGSQETQYF. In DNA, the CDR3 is TGTGCCAGCAGCAAAAACGTGCAAGGGACAGGGTCCCAAGAGACCCAGTACTTC.

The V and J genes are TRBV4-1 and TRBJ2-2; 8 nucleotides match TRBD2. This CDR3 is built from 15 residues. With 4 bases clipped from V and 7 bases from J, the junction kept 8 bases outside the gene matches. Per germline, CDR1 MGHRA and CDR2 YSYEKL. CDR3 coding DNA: TGCGCCAGCAGCCCGGGAGGGGGGGAGGGCGGGGAGCTGTTTTTT. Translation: CASSPGGGEGGELFF.

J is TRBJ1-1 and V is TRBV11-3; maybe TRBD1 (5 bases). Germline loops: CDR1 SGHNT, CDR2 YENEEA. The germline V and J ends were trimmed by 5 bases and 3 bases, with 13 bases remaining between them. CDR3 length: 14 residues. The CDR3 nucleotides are TGTGCCAGCAGCCGGGGGGGGTGGGACACTGAAGCTTTCTTT. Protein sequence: CASSRGGWDTEAFF.

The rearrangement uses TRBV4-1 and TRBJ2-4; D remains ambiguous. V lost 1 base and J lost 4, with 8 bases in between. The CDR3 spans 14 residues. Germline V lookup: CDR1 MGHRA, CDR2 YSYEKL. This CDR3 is CASSQALMKNIQYF. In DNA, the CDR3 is TGCGCCAGCAGCCAAGCACTGATGAAAAACATTCAGTACTTC.

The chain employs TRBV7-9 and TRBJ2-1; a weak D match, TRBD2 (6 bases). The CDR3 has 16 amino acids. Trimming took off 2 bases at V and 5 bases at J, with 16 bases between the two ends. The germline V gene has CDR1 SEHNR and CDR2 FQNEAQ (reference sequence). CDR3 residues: CASSLKSGRKDNEQFF. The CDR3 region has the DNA TGTGCCAGCAGCTTAAAGTCGGGGAGGAAGGACAATGAGCAGTTCTTC.